These T cell receptor beta chains were read from a single sample in a study of blood T cell repertoires in COVID-19. Sequencing was performed with immunoSEQ multiplex PCR; in TCRdb, only in-frame clones are kept and a portion is missing. The sample yields around 300,000 clones, around 86% seen once. Sequencing was performed on peripheral blood. Receptors were obtained from a woman aged 25 to 39 with active or convalescent COVID-19. CDR3s include the opening cysteine and the closing phenylalanine or tryptophan. The order of the fields is V gene, D gene, J gene, clone size, CDR3 DNA, CDR3 protein. D genes are given only for firm matches. Size values are once, few and many counts, or a class for expanded clones, and some rows have none.

V gene: TRBV21-1
D gene: .
J gene: TRBJ2-1
clone size: .
CDR3 DNA: TGTGCCAGCAGCACCCATCGGCGGAGGCATGAGCAGTTCTTC
CDR3 protein: CASSTHRRRHEQFF

V gene: TRBV6-2/TRBV6-3
D gene: TRBD2
J gene: TRBJ2-4
clone size: .
CDR3 DNA: TGTGCCAGCAGCCGCGGGGGTCCGGCCAAAAACATTCAGTACTTC
CDR3 protein: CASSRGGPAKNIQYF

V gene: TRBV4-3
D gene: .
J gene: TRBJ1-1
clone size: .
CDR3 DNA: TGCGCCAGCAGCTCACGGGTGAACACTGAAGCTTTCTTT
CDR3 protein: CASSSRVNTEAFF

V gene: TRBV9
D gene: .
J gene: TRBJ1-2
clone size: few
CDR3 DNA: TGTGCCAGCAGCGTAAATCAGGGCCATGGCTACACCTTC
CDR3 protein: CASSVNQGHGYTF

V gene: TRBV18
D gene: TRBD1
J gene: TRBJ1-2
clone size: once
CDR3 DNA: TGTGCCAGCTCATTCGACAGGGACTACACCTTC
CDR3 protein: CASSFDRDYTF

V gene: TRBV27
D gene: TRBD1
J gene: TRBJ1-6
clone size: .
CDR3 DNA: TGTGCCAGCAGTCCGGACAGGTCATATAATTCACCCCTCCACTTT
CDR3 protein: CASSPDRSYNSPLHF

V gene: TRBV19
D gene: TRBD1
J gene: TRBJ1-3
clone size: .
CDR3 DNA: TGTGCCAGTAGTGTCAGGGGGTCGTCTGGAAACACCATATATTTT
CDR3 protein: CASSVRGSSGNTIYF

V gene: TRBV5-5
D gene: TRBD1
J gene: TRBJ2-1
clone size: .
CDR3 DNA: TGTGCCAGCAGCTCCCATGGACAGGGTGTCGGGAATGAGCAGTTCTTC
CDR3 protein: CASSSHGQGVGNEQFF

V gene: TRBV6-1
D gene: .
J gene: TRBJ1-1
clone size: .
CDR3 DNA: TGTGCCAGCAGTGAAGCCAGCCCTGAGGTGAACACTGAAGCTTTCTTT
CDR3 protein: CASSEASPEVNTEAFF

V gene: TRBV28
D gene: TRBD1
J gene: TRBJ1-4
clone size: few
CDR3 DNA: TGTGCCAGCAGTTCTCCGACAGGGGGTGATGAAAAACTGTTTTTT
CDR3 protein: CASSSPTGGDEKLFF

V gene: TRBV7-9
D gene: .
J gene: TRBJ1-1
clone size: .
CDR3 DNA: TGTGCCAGCAGCCCGGGGAGGGACACTGAAGCTTTCTTT
CDR3 protein: CASSPGRDTEAFF

V gene: TRBV6-4
D gene: TRBD2
J gene: TRBJ2-3
clone size: .
CDR3 DNA: TGTGCCAGCAGTCCCACCGGGACTAGCGGGGCCGATACGCAGTATTTT
CDR3 protein: CASSPTGTSGADTQYF

V gene: TRBV2
D gene: .
J gene: TRBJ2-7
clone size: .
CDR3 DNA: TGTGCCAGCAGTGTCGGCAGGGAGGCGAACGAGCAGTACTTC
CDR3 protein: CASSVGREANEQYF

V gene: TRBV19
D gene: TRBD1
J gene: TRBJ1-5
clone size: .
CDR3 DNA: TGTGCCAGTAGTTCCCACAGGGGCTGGAGCAATCAGCCCCAGCATTTT
CDR3 protein: CASSSHRGWSNQPQHF

V gene: TRBV30
D gene: .
J gene: TRBJ2-1
clone size: .
CDR3 DNA: TGTGCCTTAACGTATAGCTCCTACAATGAGCAGTTCTTC
CDR3 protein: CALTYSSYNEQFF

V gene: TRBV6-6
D gene: .
J gene: TRBJ1-1
clone size: .
CDR3 DNA: TGTGCCAGCAGTTACGGACAGCAGAACACTGAAGCTTTCTTT
CDR3 protein: CASSYGQQNTEAFF

V gene: TRBV28
D gene: .
J gene: TRBJ2-3
clone size: .
CDR3 DNA: TGTGCCAGCCATTCTGCGCGGACGCAGTATTTT
CDR3 protein: CASHSARTQYF

V gene: TRBV7-2
D gene: .
J gene: TRBJ2-7
clone size: .
CDR3 DNA: TGTGCCAGCAGCTTACAGGGGTGGTCCCACGAGCAGTACTTC
CDR3 protein: CASSLQGWSHEQYF

V gene: TRBV5-6
D gene: .
J gene: TRBJ1-5
clone size: once
CDR3 DNA: TGTGCCAGCAGCCGTATGAATCAGCCCCAGCATTTT
CDR3 protein: CASSRMNQPQHF

V gene: TRBV5-1
D gene: .
J gene: TRBJ1-2
clone size: .
CDR3 DNA: TGCGCCAGCAGCTTTACAGGGTCGGATGGCTACACCTTC
CDR3 protein: CASSFTGSDGYTF

V gene: TRBV3-1/TRBV3-2
D gene: TRBD2
J gene: TRBJ2-4
clone size: few
CDR3 DNA: TGTGCCAGCAGCCTTACGGCGGGGGGTGGAGCGGCCAAAAACATTCAGTACTTC
CDR3 protein: CASSLTAGGGAAKNIQYF

V gene: TRBV10-2
D gene: .
J gene: TRBJ2-3
clone size: once
CDR3 DNA: TGCGCCAGCACCGAGGGCCTGGGGAGCACAGATACGCAGTATTTT
CDR3 protein: CASTEGLGSTDTQYF

V gene: TRBV7-9
D gene: .
J gene: TRBJ1-4
clone size: .
CDR3 DNA: TGTGCCAGCAGCTTAGGGACTGCCGATAATGAAAAACTGTTTTTT
CDR3 protein: CASSLGTADNEKLFF

V gene: TRBV7-3
D gene: .
J gene: TRBJ1-6
clone size: .
CDR3 DNA: TGTGCCAGCAGCTTAACGGTGAGCGGGTCACCCCTCCACTTT
CDR3 protein: CASSLTVSGSPLHF

V gene: TRBV10-2
D gene: .
J gene: TRBJ1-6
clone size: .
CDR3 DNA: TGCGCCAGCAGTGAGGTCCCCCAGAACCTTTCACCCCTCCACTTT
CDR3 protein: CASSEVPQNLSPLHF

V gene: TRBV4-1
D gene: .
J gene: TRBJ1-3
clone size: .
CDR3 DNA: TGCGCCAGCAGCCAAGCTTCTCGAGGGGGGGGAATCTCTGGAAACACCATATATTTT
CDR3 protein: CASSQASRGGGISGNTIYF

V gene: TRBV7-6
D gene: TRBD2
J gene: TRBJ2-7
clone size: .
CDR3 DNA: TGTGCCAGCAGCCCCGGGACTAGTCGCCACGAGCAGTACTTC
CDR3 protein: CASSPGTSRHEQYF

V gene: TRBV27
D gene: .
J gene: TRBJ2-4
clone size: .
CDR3 DNA: TGTGCCAGCAGTTTACCCCCGGCAGGGTTAGGGGTAGGCAAAAACATTCAGTACTTC
CDR3 protein: CASSLPPAGLGVGKNIQYF

V gene: TRBV5-8
D gene: .
J gene: TRBJ2-3
clone size: .
CDR3 DNA: TGTGCCAGCAGTAAAATGACTAGTACAGATACGCAGTATTTT
CDR3 protein: CASSKMTSTDTQYF

V gene: TRBV19
D gene: .
J gene: TRBJ2-7
clone size: .
CDR3 DNA: TGTGCCAGTAGTATAGGCAGGGTCAGCGACGAGCAGTACTTC
CDR3 protein: CASSIGRVSDEQYF

V gene: TRBV24-1
D gene: TRBD1
J gene: TRBJ1-2
clone size: .
CDR3 DNA: TGTGCCACCAGGGGTAGGGGGACAGGAGGTGGCGGCTACACCTTC
CDR3 protein: CATRGRGTGGGGYTF

V gene: TRBV7-8
D gene: .
J gene: TRBJ1-1
clone size: .
CDR3 DNA: TGTGCCAGCAGCTTAATTTTAACTGAAGCTTTCTTT
CDR3 protein: CASSLILTEAFF

V gene: TRBV7-2
D gene: .
J gene: TRBJ1-4
clone size: .
CDR3 DNA: TGTGCCAGCAGCTGGCGGAGGGCCAGTGGTGAAAAACTGTTTTTT
CDR3 protein: CASSWRRASGEKLFF

V gene: TRBV7-2
D gene: TRBD2
J gene: TRBJ2-7
clone size: .
CDR3 DNA: TGTGGCGCGGGCGGGGGGACCCTCCCCTACGAGCAGTACTTC
CDR3 protein: CGAGGGTLPYEQYF